Each of the 2 T cell receptor beta chains below was sequenced from the same sample in a study of blood T cell repertoires in COVID-19. Profiled with immunoSEQ multiplex PCR; TCRdb holds only in-frame clones, not every one. The sample lists around 45,000 clones, roughly 87% occurring once. Sample: peripheral blood. The receptors shown here come from a man aged 55 to 69 with active COVID-19.

The chain is built from TRBV28 and TRBJ1-4; weak D call: TRBD1 (6 bases). The germline gives CDR1 MDHEN, CDR2 SYDVKM. This CDR3 comprises 16 residues. V lost 4 bases and J 6 bases, leaving 18 bases between the germline ends. The CDR3 is CASSSPYRGGHEKLFF. The DNA of the CDR3 is TGTGCCAGCAGTTCCCCTTATAGAGGGGGTCATGAAAAACTGTTTTTT.

A single count supports this clone. This rearrangement joins TRBV28 to TRBJ2-1; 9 bases line up with TRBD1. V lost 5 bases and J lost 3; bases outside the gene matches: 8. From germline, CDR1 is MDHEN and CDR2 SYDVKM. This CDR3 contains 16 residues. The CDR3 here is CASSGGTGRSYNEQFF. The CDR3 region has the DNA TGTGCCAGCAGTGGAGGGACAGGGAGGAGCTACAATGAGCAGTTCTTC.